This TCR beta chain was captured by sequencing in a study of control samples from healthy donors and cancer patients. TCRdb's copy holds only in-frame clones and misses some; the assay was immunoSEQ multiplex PCR. The data contain 100,000 to 120,000 clones, roughly 90% of them seen just once; the ten biggest clones take up around 3.5%. Germline values: CDR1 MNHEY, CDR2 SVGAGI. After removal of 6 bases from V and 1 base from J, the junction contained 6 bases not matched to a gene. This CDR3 comprises 15 residues. The sequenced material came from PBMCs. V usage is TRBV6-5 and J usage is TRBJ2-7; 10 nucleotides agree with TRBD2. The receptor was derived from a woman aged 55-70 years with lung cancer. In nucleotides, the CDR3 is TGTGCCAGCAGGACATGGACTAGCGGATCCTACGAGCAGTACTTC. This gives the protein CASRTWTSGSYEQYF.